A selection of T cell receptor beta chains follows, all from one sample in a study of cytomegalovirus exposure and HLA in healthy donors. Only in-frame clones appear in the TCRdb table, and some are missing; sequencing was by immunoSEQ multiplex PCR. Counted here are tens of thousands of clones, about 81% occurring once; the ten biggest clones make up around 54%. Sequencing was performed on PBMCs. The receptors were gathered from a man aged 50 to 60 in good health and CMV-seropositive. Each CDR3 is given with its conserved first and last residue. Fields, in order: clone size, J gene, D gene, V gene, CDR3 protein, CDR3 DNA. D genes are given only for firm matches. Some rows have no size entry. The others give once, few or many, or a class for an expanded clone.

NA,TRBJ2-3,TRBD2,TRBV7-9,CASSRDYPTQYF,TGTGCCAGCAGCCGGGACTACCCGACGCAGTATTTT
NA,TRBJ2-1,NA,TRBV5-1,CASSRAGLGTYNEQFF,TGCGCCAGCAGCCGGGCAGGGTTAGGTACCTACAATGAGCAGTTCTTC
NA,TRBJ2-2,NA,TRBV2,CASRRDGELLF,TGTGCCAGCAGGAGAGACGGGGAGCTGCTTTTT
NA,TRBJ2-5,NA,TRBV7-2,CASSLQGGYETQYF,TGTGCCAGCAGCTTACAGGGGGGTTATGAGACCCAGTACTTC
few,TRBJ1-4,NA,TRBV5-6,CASSLMGSANEKLFF,TGTGCCAGCAGCTTGATGGGGAGCGCTAATGAAAAACTGTTTTTT
NA,TRBJ1-6,TRBD1,TRBV6-1,CASIRTGLESPLHF,TGTGCCAGCATCCGGACAGGGTTGGAATCACCCCTCCACTTT
NA,TRBJ2-7,NA,TRBV28,CASSSAAREVYEQYF,TGTGCCAGCAGTTCAGCAGCAAGGGAGGTCTACGAGCAGTACTTC
few,TRBJ1-2,NA,TRBV27,CASSLSGGYYGYTF,TGTGCCAGCAGTTTATCGGGGGGATACTATGGCTACACCTTC
NA,TRBJ2-5,NA,TRBV9,CASSVGVGEGEETQYF,TGTGCCAGCAGCGTAGGGGTCGGCGAGGGTGAAGAGACCCAGTACTTC
NA,TRBJ2-5,NA,TRBV7-2,CASTSTPQETQYF,TGTGCCAGCACCAGTACCCCCCAAGAGACCCAGTACTTC
NA,TRBJ2-5,NA,TRBV4-2,CASSQDPSYTETQYF,TGTGCCAGCAGCCAAGATCCTAGCTATACAGAGACCCAGTACTTC
NA,TRBJ2-7,TRBD1,TRBV14,CASSPGTGGYEQYF,TGTGCCAGCAGCCCCGGGACAGGGGGATACGAGCAGTACTTC
NA,TRBJ2-1,NA,TRBV19,CASRGLDYNEQFF,TGTGCCAGTAGGGGACTGGATTACAATGAGCAGTTCTTC
NA,TRBJ2-2,NA,TRBV5-1,CASSFRAGEVFF,TGCGCCAGCAGCTTCAGGGCCGGGGAGGTGTTTTTT
NA,TRBJ2-7,NA,TRBV4-3,CASSQLAGGYEQYF,TGCGCCAGCAGCCAACTGGCAGGTGGCTACGAGCAGTACTTC
NA,TRBJ2-3,NA,TRBV21-1,CASSKRFPERERGTDTQYF,TGTGCCAGCAGCAAAAGGTTTCCCGAGCGGGAAAGGGGGACAGATACGCAGTATTTT
NA,TRBJ1-2,NA,TRBV7-2,CASSLSGRVRGNYGYTF,TGTGCCAGCAGCTTATCGGGTAGAGTTCGTGGTAACTATGGCTACACCTTC
NA,TRBJ1-2,TRBD1,TRBV9,CASSVAETGGRGYTF,TGTGCCAGCAGCGTAGCTGAGACAGGGGGTCGTGGCTACACCTTC
NA,TRBJ1-1,NA,TRBV4-2,CASSKKQGFYLNTEAFF,TGTGCCAGCAGCAAAAAACAGGGATTCTACTTGAACACTGAAGCTTTCTTT
once,TRBJ2-7,NA,TRBV7-2,CASSLAGGRSYEQYF,TGTGCCAGCAGCTTAGCGGGGGGGCGCTCCTACGAGCAGTACTTC
NA,TRBJ2-1,TRBD1,TRBV6-5,CASSRTGDNEQFF,TGTGCCAGCAGCAGGACAGGGGACAATGAGCAGTTCTTC
NA,TRBJ1-1,NA,TRBV29-1,CSVSSSTEAFF,TGCAGCGTTTCTTCGAGCACTGAAGCTTTCTTT
NA,TRBJ2-4,NA,TRBV7-9,CSSSTPPEAAVNIQYF,TGTTCCAGCAGCACTCCCCCGGAGGCGGCCGTGAACATTCAGTACTTC
NA,TRBJ2-3,TRBD2,TRBV6-1,CASSEGRELGTDTQYF,TGTGCCAGCAGTGAAGGGCGGGAGTTAGGCACAGATACGCAGTATTTT
NA,TRBJ2-1,TRBD2,TRBV7-7,CASSLDRGSSEQFF,TGTGCCAGCAGCTTAGATCGCGGGAGTAGCGAGCAGTTCTTC
NA,TRBJ1-6,TRBD1,TRBV7-2,CASSPRDRDRGSPLHF,TGTGCCAGCAGCCCAAGAGACCGGGACAGGGGGTCGCCCCTCCACTTT